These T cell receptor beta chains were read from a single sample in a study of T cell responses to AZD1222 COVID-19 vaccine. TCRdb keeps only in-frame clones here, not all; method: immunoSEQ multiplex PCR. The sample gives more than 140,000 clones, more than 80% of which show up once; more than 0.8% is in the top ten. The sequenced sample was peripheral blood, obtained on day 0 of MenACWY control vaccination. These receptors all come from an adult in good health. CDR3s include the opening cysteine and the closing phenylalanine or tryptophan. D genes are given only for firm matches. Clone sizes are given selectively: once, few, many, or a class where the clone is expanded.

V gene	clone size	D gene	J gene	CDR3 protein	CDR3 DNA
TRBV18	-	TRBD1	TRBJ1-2	CASEQDRGAGYGYTF	TGTGCCAGCGAACAGGACAGGGGGGCTGGCTATGGCTACACCTTC
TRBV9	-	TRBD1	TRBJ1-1	CASSAGGWTEAFF	TGTGCCAGCAGCGCAGGGGGGTGGACTGAAGCTTTCTTT
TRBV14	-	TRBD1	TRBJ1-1	CASSKDRDTEAFF	TGTGCCAGCAGCAAGGACAGGGACACTGAAGCTTTCTTT
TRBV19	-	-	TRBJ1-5	CASSTPGGGDGQPQHF	TGTGCCAGTAGTACCCCCGGCGGGGGCGACGGTCAGCCCCAGCATTTT
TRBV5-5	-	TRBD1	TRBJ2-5	CASSSNRGRVETQYF	TGTGCCAGCAGCTCCAACAGGGGGCGTGTGGAGACCCAGTACTTC
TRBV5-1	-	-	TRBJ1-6	CASSSDGRNNSPLHF	TGCGCCAGCAGCTCGGACGGCCGAAATAATTCACCCCTCCACTTT
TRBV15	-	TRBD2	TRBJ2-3	CATSRRPGLAGSTDTQYF	TGTGCCACCAGCAGACGACCGGGACTAGCGGGTAGCACAGATACGCAGTATTTT
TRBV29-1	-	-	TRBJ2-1	CSARQGYVDEQFF	TGCAGCGCCAGACAAGGCTACGTAGATGAGCAGTTCTTC
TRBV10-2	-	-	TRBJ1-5	CASSTNRVEPQHF	TGCGCCAGCAGTACCAACAGGGTTGAGCCCCAGCATTTT
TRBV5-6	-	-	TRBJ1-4	CASSFQGWDEKLFF	TGTGCCAGCAGCTTCCAGGGATGGGATGAAAAACTGTTTTTT
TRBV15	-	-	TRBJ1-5	CATPGNPKSKNQPQHF	TGTGCCACCCCCGGGAACCCGAAATCGAAAAATCAGCCCCAGCATTTT
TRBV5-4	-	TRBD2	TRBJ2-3	CASSPGGAGTDTQYF	TGTGCCAGCAGCCCCGGGGGGGCGGGAACAGATACGCAGTATTTT
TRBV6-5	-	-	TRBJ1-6	CASSRDWGAPLHF	TGTGCCAGCAGTCGTGACTGGGGGGCTCCCCTCCACTTT
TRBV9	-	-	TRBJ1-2	CASSSNTHLGNYGYTF	TGTGCCAGCAGCTCCAATACCCACCTAGGTAACTATGGCTACACCTTC
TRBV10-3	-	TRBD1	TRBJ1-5	CAISESGTGDQPQHF	TGTGCCATCAGTGAGTCGGGGACAGGGGACCAGCCCCAGCATTTT
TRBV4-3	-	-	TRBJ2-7	CPPRRRQVSESSYEQYF	TGCCCCCCCCGCCGCCGACAGGTTTCCGAATCGAGTTACGAGCAGTACTTC
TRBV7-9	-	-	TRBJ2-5	CASRPVGSQETQYF	TGTGCCAGCAGGCCCGTCGGAAGCCAAGAGACCCAGTACTTC
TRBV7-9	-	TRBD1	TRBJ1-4	CASSYGQGENEKLFF	TGTGCCAGCAGCTACGGACAGGGAGAAAATGAAAAACTGTTTTTT
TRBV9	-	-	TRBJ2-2	CASSDLNTGELFF	TGTGCCAGCAGCGATTTGAACACCGGGGAGCTGTTTTTT
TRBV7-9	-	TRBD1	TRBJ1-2	CASSADRVGGYTF	TGTGCCAGCAGCGCAGACAGGGTGGGAGGCTACACCTTC
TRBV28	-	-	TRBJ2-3	CASRVDRRIDTQYF	TGTGCCAGCAGGGTGGACAGAAGAATAGATACGCAGTATTTT
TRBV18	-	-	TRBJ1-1	CASSPQGSALSNTEAFF	TGTGCCAGCTCACCCCAGGGAAGCGCCCTTTCGAACACTGAAGCTTTCTTT
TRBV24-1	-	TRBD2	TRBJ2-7	CATSDPTSGRGEQYF	TGTGCCACCAGTGACCCGACTAGCGGGAGAGGCGAGCAGTACTTC
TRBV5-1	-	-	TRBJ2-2	CASRRRETGELFF	TGCGCCAGCAGACGAAGGGAGACCGGGGAGCTGTTTTTT
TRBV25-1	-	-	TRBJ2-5	CASSAFESSQETQYF	TGTGCCAGCAGCGCATTTGAGTCATCGCAAGAGACCCAGTACTTC
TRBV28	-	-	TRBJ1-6	CASSFPAGVGSPLHF	TGTGCCAGCAGTTTCCCCGCAGGGGTGGGTTCACCCCTCCACTTT
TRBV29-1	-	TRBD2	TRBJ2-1	CSVEEGVPGGQFF	TGCAGCGTTGAGGAAGGGGTTCCGGGGGGGCAGTTCTTC
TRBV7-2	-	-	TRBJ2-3	CASGQDGRTDTQYF	TGTGCCAGCGGGCAGGATGGCCGCACAGATACGCAGTATTTT
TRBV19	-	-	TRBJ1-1	CASSIRDIGSEAFF	TGTGCCAGTAGTATCCGGGACATTGGAAGTGAAGCTTTCTTT
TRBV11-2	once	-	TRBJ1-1	CASNRVIGAEAFF	TGTGCCAGCAATAGGGTGATTGGTGCTGAAGCTTTCTTT
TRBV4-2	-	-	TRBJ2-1	CASSPQGQGGNEQFF	TGTGCCAGCAGCCCCCAAGGGCAGGGGGGAAATGAGCAGTTCTTC
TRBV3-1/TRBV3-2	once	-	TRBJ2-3	CASSSTVLLADTDTQYF	TGTGCCAGCAGCTCTACAGTCTTGCTAGCAGACACAGATACGCAGTATTTT
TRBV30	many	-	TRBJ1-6	CAWSLRTDSYNSPLHF	TGTGCCTGGAGCCTTCGGACGGATTCCTATAATTCACCCCTCCACTTT
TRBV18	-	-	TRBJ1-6	CASSQSSYNSPLHF	TGTGCCAGCTCACAAAGCTCCTATAATTCACCCCTCCACTTT
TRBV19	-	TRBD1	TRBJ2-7	CASSPPTGTGTGQQYF	TGTGCCAGTAGTCCCCCAACCGGGACAGGGACCGGGCAGCAGTACTTC
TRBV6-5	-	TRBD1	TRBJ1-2	CASSQDRIYGYTF	TGTGCCAGCAGCCAGGACAGGATCTATGGCTACACCTTC
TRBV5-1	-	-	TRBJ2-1	CASSLVGYNEQFF	TGCGCCAGCAGCTTGGTGGGCTACAATGAGCAGTTCTTC
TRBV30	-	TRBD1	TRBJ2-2	CAWGRDREPGELFF	TGTGCCTGGGGACGGGACAGGGAACCCGGGGAGCTGTTTTTT
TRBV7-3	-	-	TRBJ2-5	CASSLSPSVGTQYF	TGTGCCAGCAGCTTAAGTCCTAGCGTTGGGACCCAGTACTTC
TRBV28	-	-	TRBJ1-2	CATENYGYTF	TGTGCCACCGAAAATTATGGCTACACCTTC
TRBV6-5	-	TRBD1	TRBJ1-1	CASTRQGKTEAFF	TGTGCCAGCACCCGACAGGGGAAAACTGAAGCTTTCTTT
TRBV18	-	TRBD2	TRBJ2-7	CASSPQRETNEQYF	TGTGCCAGCTCACCGCAGCGGGAGACCAACGAGCAGTACTTC
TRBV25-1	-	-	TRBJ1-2	CASSGGGNGYTF	TGTGCCAGCAGTGGGGGGGGGAATGGCTACACCTTC
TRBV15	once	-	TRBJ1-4	CATRPFGGEKLFF	TGTGCCACTCGCCCCTTCGGAGGAGAAAAACTGTTTTTT
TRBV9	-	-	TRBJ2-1	CASSVGHGSGLSYNEQFF	TGTGCCAGCAGCGTAGGTCACGGGAGTGGTTTGTCCTACAATGAGCAGTTCTTC
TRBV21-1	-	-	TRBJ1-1	CASSKNRGQNTEAFF	TGTGCCAGCAGCAAAAACAGGGGGCAGAACACTGAAGCTTTCTTT
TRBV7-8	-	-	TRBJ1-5	CASSLSNTGNQPQHF	TGTGCCAGCAGCTTAAGTAATACGGGCAATCAGCCCCAGCATTTT
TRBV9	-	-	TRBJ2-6	CASSAGDSGANVLTF	TGTGCCAGCAGCGCTGGGGACTCTGGGGCCAACGTCCTGACTTTC
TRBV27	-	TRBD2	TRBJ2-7	CASKLAGAYEQYF	TGTGCCAGCAAATTAGCGGGGGCCTACGAGCAGTACTTC
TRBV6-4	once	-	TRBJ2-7	CASSDGGSSYEQYF	TGTGCCAGCAGTGACGGAGGTAGCTCCTACGAGCAGTACTTC